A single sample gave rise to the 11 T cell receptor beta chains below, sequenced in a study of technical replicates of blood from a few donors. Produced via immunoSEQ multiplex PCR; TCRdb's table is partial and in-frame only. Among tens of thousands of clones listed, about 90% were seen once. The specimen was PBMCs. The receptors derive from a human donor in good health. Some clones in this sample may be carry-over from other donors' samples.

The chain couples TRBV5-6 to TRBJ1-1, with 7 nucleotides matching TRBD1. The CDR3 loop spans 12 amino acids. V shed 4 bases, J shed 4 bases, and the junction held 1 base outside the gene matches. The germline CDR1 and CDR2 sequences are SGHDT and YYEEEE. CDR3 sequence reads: CASSTGATEAFF. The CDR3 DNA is TGTGCCAGCAGCACAGGGGCCACTGAAGCTTTCTTT.

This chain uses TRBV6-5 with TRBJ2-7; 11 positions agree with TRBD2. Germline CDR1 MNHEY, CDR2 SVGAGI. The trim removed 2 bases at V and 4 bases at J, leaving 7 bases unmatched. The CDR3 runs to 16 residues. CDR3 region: CASSYRIAGGRYEQYF. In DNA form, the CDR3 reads TGTGCCAGCAGTTACAGAATAGCGGGGGGGCGGTACGAGCAGTACTTC.

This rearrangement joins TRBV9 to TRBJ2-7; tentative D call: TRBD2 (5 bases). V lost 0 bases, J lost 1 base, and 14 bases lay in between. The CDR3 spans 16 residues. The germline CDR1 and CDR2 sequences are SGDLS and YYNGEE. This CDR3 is CASSVGGNTPSYEQYF. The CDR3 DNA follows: TGTGCCAGCAGCGTAGGAGGGAATACCCCTTCCTACGAGCAGTACTTC.

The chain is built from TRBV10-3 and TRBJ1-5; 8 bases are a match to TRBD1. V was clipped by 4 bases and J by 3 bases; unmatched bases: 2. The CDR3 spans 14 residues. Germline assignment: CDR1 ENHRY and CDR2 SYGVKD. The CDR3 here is CAISGQGINQPQHF. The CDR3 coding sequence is TGTGCCATCAGTGGACAGGGGATCAATCAGCCCCAGCATTTT.

The CDR3 DNA follows: TGTGCCAGCAGTATAGGACTGGGGAAGGCTTACGAGCAGTACTTC. Its protein is CASSIGLGKAYEQYF. The J gene is TRBJ2-7, the V gene TRBV25-1, with a possible D match to TRBD2 (5 bases). V was clipped by 5 bases and J by 4 bases, with 18 bases between them. Germline V CDR1 and CDR2: MGHDK, SYGVNS. The CDR3 consists of 15 residues.

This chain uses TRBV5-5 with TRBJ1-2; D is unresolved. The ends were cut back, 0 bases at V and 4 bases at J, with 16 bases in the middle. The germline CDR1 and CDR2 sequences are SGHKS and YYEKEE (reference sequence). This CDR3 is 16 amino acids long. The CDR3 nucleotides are TGTGCCAGCAGCTTGGATCCGGGTCTGACCGGCTATGGCTACACCTTC. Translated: CASSLDPGLTGYGYTF.

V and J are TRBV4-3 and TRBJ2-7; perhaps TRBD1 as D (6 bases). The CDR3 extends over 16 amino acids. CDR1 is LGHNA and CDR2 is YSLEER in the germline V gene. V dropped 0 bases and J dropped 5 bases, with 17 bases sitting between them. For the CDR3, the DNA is TGCGCCAGCAGCCAAGATTTCAGGCAGGGGTCCGACGAGCAGTACTTC. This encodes CASSQDFRQGSDEQYF.

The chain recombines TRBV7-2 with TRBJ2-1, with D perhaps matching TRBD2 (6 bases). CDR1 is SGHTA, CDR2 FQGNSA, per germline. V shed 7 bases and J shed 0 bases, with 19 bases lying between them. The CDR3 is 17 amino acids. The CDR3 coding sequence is TGTGCCAGCACCTCAGTTTGGAGGGGAAGCTCCTACAATGAGCAGTTCTTC. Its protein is CASTSVWRGSSYNEQFF.

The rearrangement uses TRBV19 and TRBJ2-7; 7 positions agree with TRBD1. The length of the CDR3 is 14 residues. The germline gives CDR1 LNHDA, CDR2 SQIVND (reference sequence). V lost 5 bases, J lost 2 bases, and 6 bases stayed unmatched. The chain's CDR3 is CASSPQGVPYEQYF. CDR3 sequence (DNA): TGTGCCAGTAGTCCCCAGGGGGTACCCTACGAGCAGTACTTC.

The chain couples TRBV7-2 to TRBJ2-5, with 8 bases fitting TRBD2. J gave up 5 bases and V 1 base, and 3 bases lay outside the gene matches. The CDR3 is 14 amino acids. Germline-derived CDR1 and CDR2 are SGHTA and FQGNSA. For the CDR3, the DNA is TGTGCCAGCAGCTTAGGACTAGCGATGGAGACCCAGTACTTC. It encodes CASSLGLAMETQYF.

The CDR3 coding sequence is TGTGCCAGCAGCGAGACCCCTGAGGGAAACACTGAAGCTTTCTTT. Its protein is CASSETPEGNTEAFF. V is TRBV9 and J is TRBJ1-1; D is undetermined. V was clipped by 3 bases and J by 2 bases, with 14 bases between them. This CDR3 has 15 amino acids. CDR1 SGDLS and CDR2 YYNGEE come from the germline V gene. Drawing the rest from reference TRBV9 and TRBJ1-1, the complete variable domain is DSGVTQTPKHLITATGQRVTLRCSPRSGDLSVYWYQQSLDQGLQFLIQYYNGEERAKGNILERFSAQQFPDLHSELNLSSLELGDSALYFCASSETPEGNTEAFFGQGTRLTVV.